These 21 T cell receptor beta chains were all obtained from the same sample, sequenced in a study of blood T cell repertoires in COVID-19. Clones were sequenced by immunoSEQ multiplex PCR, and TCRdb holds only the in-frame ones, with some missing. The data show hundreds of thousands of clones, approximately 84% seen once. Sequencing was carried out using PBMCs or T cells enriched from blood (not recorded which). Receptors were obtained from a young man who had recovered from COVID-19.

There are a few counts of this clone. The chain recombines TRBV27 with TRBJ1-2; D is ambiguous. The V gene lost 6 bases and the J gene lost 7 bases, with 15 bases spanning the gap. The CDR3 consists of 13 residues. Per the germline V gene, CDR1 is MNHEY and CDR2 is SMNVEV (reference sequence). The CDR3 DNA sequence: TGTGCCAGCAGCATGACTACAAAGTCTGGCTACACCTTC. This encodes CASSMTTKSGYTF.

The chain joins TRBV7-2 to TRBJ2-1, with 8 bases identical to TRBD2. This CDR3 is 19 amino acids long. J was trimmed by 0 bases and V by 2 bases; bases with no gene match: 12. Looked up from germline, CDR1 is SGHTA and CDR2 is FQGNSA. The CDR3 DNA is TGTGCCAGCAGCTTACCAAAACGGGGGGGCTCTAGCTCCTACAATGAGCAGTTCTTC. This gives the protein CASSLPKRGGSSSYNEQFF.

This clone was picked up one time. Sequence at one end of the junction differs from germline and may be a read error. J is TRBJ2-2 and V is TRBV5-3; D gene uncertain. TRBV5-3 is known as an ORF, though its function is uncertain. This CDR3 has 17 amino acids. In nucleotides, the CDR3 is TGTGCCAGTAGCTTGAGATTGACCGCAGGGAACACCGGGGAGCTGTTTTTT. Translation gives CASSLRLTAGNTGELFF.

This clone has just a few counts. The V call is TRBV11-2, the J call TRBJ1-6; 7 nucleotides agree with TRBD1. Germline trimming cut 5 bases from V and 8 bases from J; bases unmatched to any gene: 3. There are 13 residues in the CDR3. The germline V gene encodes CDR1 SGHAT and CDR2 FQNNGV. The CDR3 sequence: CASSKDRYSPLHF. The CDR3, as DNA: TGTGCCAGCAGCAAGGACAGGTATTCACCCCTCCACTTT.

This sequence joins TRBV7-9 and TRBJ1-6; TRBD1 aligns across 7 bases. Germline values: CDR1 SEHNR, CDR2 FQNEAQ (reference sequence). V trimming: 5 bases; J trimming: 10 bases; junction bases outside the gene matches: 11. The CDR3 has 15 amino acids. In DNA form, the CDR3 reads TGTGCCAGCAGCAAGCAGGGGGGCGCGGGATCACCCCTCCACTTT. This encodes CASSKQGGAGSPLHF.

V usage is TRBV27 and J usage is TRBJ1-2; a possible D gene is TRBD1 (6 bases). This CDR3 has 14 residues. CDR1 MNHEY and CDR2 SMNVEV come from the germline V gene (reference sequence). Trimming left V 6 bases short and J 4 bases short, with 15 bases between. The CDR3 DNA reads TGTGCCAGCAGGTCATCAGGGGTGCTCTATGGCTACACCTTC. This sequence encodes CASRSSGVLYGYTF.

The chain joins TRBV11-2 to TRBJ1-2, with 11 bases matching TRBD1. V was clipped by 0 bases and J by 11 bases; unmatched bases: 8. From germline, CDR1 is SGHAT and CDR2 FQNNGV. The CDR3 is 15 residues long. The CDR3 DNA reads TGTGCCAGCAGCTTAGATGGGGACAGGGGGGATACTTACACCTTC. It specifies CASSLDGDRGDTYTF.

In DNA, the CDR3 is TGTGCCAGCAGTTACCTGGGGCCAAATGAAAAACTGTTTTTT. Encoded protein: CASSYLGPNEKLFF. The rearrangement joins TRBV6-2 or TRBV6-3 to TRBJ1-4; D might be TRBD1 (5 bases). With 2 bases removed from V and 5 bases from J, the gap between germline ends came to 9 bases. This CDR3 has 14 residues. Germline CDR1 MNHEY, CDR2 SVGEGT.

This sequence joins TRBV19 and TRBJ2-3; 8 nucleotides align to TRBD1. The CDR3 contains 14 residues. V trimming: 3 bases; J trimming: 6 bases; junction bases outside the gene matches: 5. Germline V gives CDR1 LNHDA, CDR2 SQIVND (reference sequence). The CDR3 protein is CASSIQGAGDTQYF. The CDR3 DNA reads as TGTGCCAGTAGTATTCAGGGGGCCGGGGATACGCAGTATTTT. Filled out from reference TRBV19 and TRBJ2-3, the complete variable domain reads DGGITQSPKYLFRKEGQNVTLSCEQNLNHDAMYWYRQDPGQGLRLIYYSQIVNDFQKGDIAEGYSVSREKKESFPLTVTSAQKNPTAFYLCASSIQGAGDTQYFGPGTRLTVL.

The V gene is TRBV12-3 or TRBV12-4, the J gene TRBJ2-3; D perhaps matches TRBD2 (6 bases). The germline V and J ends were trimmed by 8 bases and 2 bases, with 8 bases remaining between them. CDR3 length: 12 amino acids. CDR3 in DNA: TGTGCCAGCGGGGGGAACACAGATACGCAGTATTTT. This sequence encodes CASGGNTDTQYF.

The V gene is TRBV7-8, the J gene TRBJ2-1; possible D gene TRBD1, 6 bases. The V end lost 4 bases, the J end lost 7 bases, and 8 bases lay between the germline ends. The CDR3 has 12 amino acids. Per germline, CDR1 SGHVS and CDR2 FQNEAQ. CDR3 in amino acids: CASSWGQNEQFF. The CDR3, as DNA: TGTGCCAGCAGCTGGGGGCAGAATGAGCAGTTCTTC.

The chain combines TRBV5-1 with TRBJ2-3; D perhaps matches TRBD2 (5 bases). The CDR3 is 17 residues long. Germline CDR1 SGHRS, CDR2 YFSETQ. Trimming shortened V by 0 bases and J by 0 bases, and 14 bases separated the two germline ends. The CDR3: CASSLVGMGASTDTQYF. The CDR3 bases are TGCGCCAGCAGCTTGGTAGGGATGGGAGCTAGCACAGATACGCAGTATTTT.

V usage is TRBV10-3 and J usage is TRBJ1-4; D remains ambiguous. The CDR3 has 15 residues. Germline V lookup: CDR1 ENHRY, CDR2 SYGVKD. Trimming left V 2 bases short and J 4 bases short, with 11 bases between. The CDR3 region has the DNA TGTGCCATCAGTGAGGGGCAGCTGCTTAATGAAAAACTGTTTTTT. Translating gives CAISEGQLLNEKLFF.

This chain uses TRBV5-1 with TRBJ2-7, with 9 bases identical to TRBD1. V lost 3 bases, J lost 7 bases, and 29 bases stayed unmatched. This CDR3 has 21 residues. Looked up from germline, CDR1 is SGHRS and CDR2 is YFSETQ. The CDR3 nucleotides are TGCGCCAGCAGCTCCGGGACAGGGTTCCGGACTAACGGGAGCGGGGATTGGGAGCAGTACTTC. This encodes CASSSGTGFRTNGSGDWEQYF.

Regarding this clone: This specimen includes other DNA sequences encoding the same CDR3. The chain carries TRBV18 and TRBJ2-7, with 7 bases aligning to TRBD1. CDR3 length: 13 residues. Germline CDR1 KGHSH, CDR2 LQKENI. After removal of 3 bases from V and 3 bases from J, the junction contained 2 bases not matched to a gene. For the CDR3, the DNA is TGTGCCAGCTCACCGGGACAGAGCTACGAGCAGTACTTC. Translating it yields CASSPGQSYEQYF.

The chain is built from TRBV19 and TRBJ1-1; D call uncertain. The germline CDR1 and CDR2 sequences are LNHDA and SQIVND (reference sequence). V was clipped by 10 bases and J by 0 bases, with 21 bases between them. This CDR3 has 16 residues. The CDR3 loop is CATTPLRGQMNTEAFF. The CDR3 nucleotides read TGTGCCACTACTCCCCTTCGGGGTCAGATGAACACTGAAGCTTTCTTT.

CDR3 loop: CASSLDPNLADLAKNIQYF. The CDR3 DNA is TGCGCCAGCAGCTTGGATCCGAATCTAGCGGACCTAGCCAAAAACATTCAGTACTTC. The chain carries TRBV5-1 and TRBJ2-4; TRBD2 agrees at 7 bases. Germline CDR1 is SGHRS and CDR2 is YFSETQ. This CDR3 is built from 19 residues. The junction had 12 bases not matched to a gene; V was cut back by 0 bases and J by 0 bases.

The V gene is TRBV6-4, the J gene TRBJ2-1, with 15 bases aligning to TRBD2. The germline V gene encodes CDR1 MRHNA and CDR2 SNTAGT. V gave up 5 bases and J gave up 6 bases; unmatched junction bases: 11. There are 18 residues in the CDR3. CDR3 sequence (DNA): TGTGCCAGCAGTTCCGGGACTAGCGGGGGGCACCTCTCCAATGAGCAGTTCTTC. The encoded protein is CASSSGTSGGHLSNEQFF.

The rearrangement uses TRBV5-1 and TRBJ1-1, with TRBD1 matching 8 bases. V shed 0 bases and J 3 bases; nucleotides not matched to a gene: 7. The CDR3 is made up of 16 amino acids. CDR1 and CDR2 from the germline V gene are SGHRS and YFSETQ. The CDR3 sequence: CASSLGQGARDTEAFF. CDR3 in DNA: TGCGCCAGCAGCTTGGGGCAGGGGGCGCGGGACACTGAAGCTTTCTTT. Together with reference TRBV5-1 and TRBJ1-1, the CDR3 gives the full variable domain: KAGVTQTPRYLIKTRGQQVTLSCSPISGHRSVSWYQQTPGQGLQFLFEYFSETQRNKGNFPGRFSGRQFSNSRSEMNVSTLELGDSALYLCASSLGQGARDTEAFFGQGTRLTVV.

The rearrangement uses TRBV27 and TRBJ2-2; 7 bases are shared with TRBD2. Germline V gives CDR1 MNHEY, CDR2 SMNVEV (reference sequence). The CDR3 consists of 16 residues. After removal of 7 bases from V and 5 bases from J, the junction contained 13 bases not matched to a gene. Here the CDR3 DNA reads TGTGCCAGCACGCCCCGGCTAGCGGCGACGACCGGGGAGCTGTTTTTT. It is translated as CASTPRLAATTGELFF.

Concerning this clone itself: The junction and the germline gene differ at one end; a read error may be behind it. This chain connects TRBV12-3 or TRBV12-4 to TRBJ2-1; 9 nucleotides match TRBD2. The CDR3 spans 13 residues. The CDR3 sequence: CASSLDSGRFQLF. The CDR3 DNA is TGTGCCAGCAGTTTAGATAGCGGGAGATTTCAGCTCTTC.